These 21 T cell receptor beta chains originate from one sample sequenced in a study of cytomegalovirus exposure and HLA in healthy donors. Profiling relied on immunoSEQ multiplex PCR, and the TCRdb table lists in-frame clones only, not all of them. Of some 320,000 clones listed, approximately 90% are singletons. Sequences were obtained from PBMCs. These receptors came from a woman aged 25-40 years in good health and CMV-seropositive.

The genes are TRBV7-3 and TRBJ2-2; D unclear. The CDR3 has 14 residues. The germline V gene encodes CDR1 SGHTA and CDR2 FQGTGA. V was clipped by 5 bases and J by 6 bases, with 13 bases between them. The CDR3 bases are TGTGCCAGCAGCACGTACGGACCGGCCGGGGAGCTGTTTTTT. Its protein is CASSTYGPAGELFF. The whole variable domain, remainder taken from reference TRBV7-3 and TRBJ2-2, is GAGVSQTPSNKVTEKGKYVELRCDPISGHTALYWYRQSLGQGPEFLIYFQGTGAADDSGLPNDRFFAVRPEGSVSTLKIQRTERGDSAVYLCASSTYGPAGELFFGEGSRLTVL.

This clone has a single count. The DNA for the CDR3 is TGTGCCAGCAGTTTATCCCCCGCTCAGCCCCTCAGCTCCTACGAGCAGTACTTC. As protein: CASSLSPAQPLSSYEQYF. The J gene is TRBJ2-7, the V gene TRBV28; D is ambiguous. The CDR3 length is 18 residues. Germline assignment: CDR1 MDHEN and CDR2 SYDVKM. V lost 1 base and J 0 bases, leaving 19 bases between the germline ends.

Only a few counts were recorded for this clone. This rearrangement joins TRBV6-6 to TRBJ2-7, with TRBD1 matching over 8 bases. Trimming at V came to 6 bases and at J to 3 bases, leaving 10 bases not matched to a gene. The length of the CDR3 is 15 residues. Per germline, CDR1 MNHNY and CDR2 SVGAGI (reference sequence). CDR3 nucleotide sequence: TGTGCCAGCAGCTCCCCGGACAGGGCCCTCTACGAGCAGTACTTC. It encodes CASSSPDRALYEQYF.

In DNA, the CDR3 is TGTGCCAGCAGCTTGGGGCAACCGACGGTTAGGCAGTACTTC. It codes for CASSLGQPTVRQYF. This chain connects TRBV5-8 to TRBJ2-7; no firm D call. Germline V CDR1 and CDR2: SGHTS, YDEGEE. The CDR3 runs 14 residues. Trimming took off 0 bases at V and 9 bases at J, with 16 bases between the two ends. Looking up the rest from reference TRBV5-8 and TRBJ2-7 gives the full variable domain: EAGVTQSPTHLIKTRGQQATLRCSPISGHTSVYWYQQALGLGLQFLLWYDEGEERNRGNFPPRFSGRQFPNYSSELNVNALELEDSALYLCASSLGQPTVRQYFGPGTRLTVT.

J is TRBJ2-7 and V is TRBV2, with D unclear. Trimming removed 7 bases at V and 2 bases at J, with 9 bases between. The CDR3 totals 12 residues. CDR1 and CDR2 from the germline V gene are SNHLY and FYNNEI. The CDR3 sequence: CASNEAPYEQYF. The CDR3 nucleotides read TGTGCCAGCAATGAGGCCCCCTACGAGCAGTACTTC.

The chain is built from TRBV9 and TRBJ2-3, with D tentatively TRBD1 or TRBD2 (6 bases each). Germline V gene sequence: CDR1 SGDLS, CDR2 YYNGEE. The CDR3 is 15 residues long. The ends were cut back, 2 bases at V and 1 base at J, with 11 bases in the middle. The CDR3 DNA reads TGTGCCAGCAGCGTGGGGGGCCCCCGCACAGATACGCAGTATTTT. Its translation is CASSVGGPRTDTQYF.

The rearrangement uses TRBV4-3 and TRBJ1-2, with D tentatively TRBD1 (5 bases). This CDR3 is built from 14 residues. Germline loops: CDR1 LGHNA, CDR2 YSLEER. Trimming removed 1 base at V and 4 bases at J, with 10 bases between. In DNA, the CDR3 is TGCGCCAGCAGCCAAGGGGGGGTTGGCTATGGCTACACCTTC. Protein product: CASSQGGVGYGYTF.

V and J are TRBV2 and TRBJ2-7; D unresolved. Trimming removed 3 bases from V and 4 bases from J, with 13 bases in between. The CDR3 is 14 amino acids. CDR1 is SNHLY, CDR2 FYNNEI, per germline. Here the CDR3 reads CASSEANRFYEQYF. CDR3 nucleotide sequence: TGTGCCAGCAGTGAGGCTAACAGATTTTACGAGCAGTACTTC.

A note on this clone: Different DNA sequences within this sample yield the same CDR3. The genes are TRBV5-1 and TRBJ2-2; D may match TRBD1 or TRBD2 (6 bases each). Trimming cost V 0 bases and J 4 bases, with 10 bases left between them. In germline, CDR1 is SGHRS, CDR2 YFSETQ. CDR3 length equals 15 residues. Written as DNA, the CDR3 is TGCGCCAGCAGCTTGGGGGGGGCGCCCACCGGGGAGCTGTTTTTT. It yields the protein CASSLGGAPTGELFF.

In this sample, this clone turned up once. The CDR3 DNA reads TGTGCCAGCAGCGTGGGACTAGCGGGCTACAATGAGCAGTTCTTC. Protein: CASSVGLAGYNEQFF. The rearrangement links TRBV7-6 to TRBJ2-1, with TRBD2 matching over 12 bases. V trimming: 5 bases; J trimming: 3 bases; junction bases outside the gene matches: 2. Germline V CDR1 and CDR2: SGHVS, FNYEAQ. The CDR3 runs to 15 residues.

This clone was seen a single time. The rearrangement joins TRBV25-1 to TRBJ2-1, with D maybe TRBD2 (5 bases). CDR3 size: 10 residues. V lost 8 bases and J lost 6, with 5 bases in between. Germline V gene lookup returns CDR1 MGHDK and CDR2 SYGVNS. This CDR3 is CASGLNEQFF. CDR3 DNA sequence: TGTGCCAGCGGACTCAATGAGCAGTTCTTC. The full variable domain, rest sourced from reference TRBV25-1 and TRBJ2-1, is EADIYQTPRYLVIGTGKKITLECSQTMGHDKMYWYQQDPGMELHLIHYSYGVNSTEKGDLSSESTVSRIRTEHFPLTLESARPSHTSQYLCASGLNEQFFGPGTRLTVL.

CDR3 nucleotide sequence: TGTGCCAGCAGCTTGGGAGGGTGGGGCACCGAGCAGTACTTC. Translating gives CASSLGGWGTEQYF. The rearrangement joins TRBV5-4 to TRBJ2-7; D tentatively reads TRBD1 or TRBD2 (5 bases each). V was pared by 0 bases and J by 6 bases, with 13 bases between. The CDR3 length is 14 residues. Germline V lookup: CDR1 SGHNT, CDR2 YYREEE (reference sequence).

CDR3 sequence reads: CASSFLQGSGTDTQYF. The CDR3, as DNA: TGCGCCAGCAGCTTCTTGCAGGGGTCGGGCACAGATACGCAGTATTTT. This chain links TRBV5-1 with TRBJ2-3; the D gene is possibly TRBD1 (6 bases). The CDR3 length is 16 residues. Trimming stripped 2 bases from V and 1 base from J, with 14 bases between. Germline lookup yields CDR1 SGHRS and CDR2 YFSETQ.

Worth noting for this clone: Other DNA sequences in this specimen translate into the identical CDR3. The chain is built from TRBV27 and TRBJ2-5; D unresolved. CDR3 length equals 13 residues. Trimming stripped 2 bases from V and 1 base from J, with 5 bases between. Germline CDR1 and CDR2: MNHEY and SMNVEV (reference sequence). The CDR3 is CASSLGPQETQYF. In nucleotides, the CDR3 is TGTGCCAGCAGTTTAGGGCCCCAAGAGACCCAGTACTTC.

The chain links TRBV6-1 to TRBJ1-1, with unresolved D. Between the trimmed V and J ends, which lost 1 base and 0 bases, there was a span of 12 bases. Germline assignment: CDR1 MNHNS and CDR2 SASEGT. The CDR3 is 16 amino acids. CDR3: CASSEGWRGLNTEAFF. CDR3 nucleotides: TGTGCCAGCAGTGAAGGTTGGAGAGGGCTGAACACTGAAGCTTTCTTT.

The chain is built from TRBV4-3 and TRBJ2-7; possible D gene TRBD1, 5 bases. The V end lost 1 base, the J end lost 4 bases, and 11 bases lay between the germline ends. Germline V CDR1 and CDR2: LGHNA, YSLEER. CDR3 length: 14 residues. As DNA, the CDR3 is TGCGCCAGCAGCCAAGGGCAGGGTGATTACGAGCAGTACTTC. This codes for CASSQGQGDYEQYF.

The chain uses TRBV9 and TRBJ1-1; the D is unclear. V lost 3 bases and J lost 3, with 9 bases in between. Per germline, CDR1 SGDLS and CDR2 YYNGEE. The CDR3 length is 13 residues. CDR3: CASSDWLDTEAFF. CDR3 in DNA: TGTGCCAGCAGCGATTGGTTGGACACTGAAGCTTTCTTT.

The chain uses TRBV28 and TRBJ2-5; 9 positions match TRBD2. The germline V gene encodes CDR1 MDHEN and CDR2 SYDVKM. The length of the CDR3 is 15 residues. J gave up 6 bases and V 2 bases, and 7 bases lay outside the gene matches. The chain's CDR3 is CASSLAGGALKTQYF. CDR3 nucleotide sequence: TGTGCCAGCAGTTTAGCGGGGGGGGCTCTGAAGACCCAGTACTTC.

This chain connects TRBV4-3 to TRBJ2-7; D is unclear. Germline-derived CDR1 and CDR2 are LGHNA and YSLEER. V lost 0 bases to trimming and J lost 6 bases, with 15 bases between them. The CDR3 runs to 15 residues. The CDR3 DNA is TGCGCCAGCAGCCAAGATAGGTTAGTGGTGGGCGAGCAGTACTTC. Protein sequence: CASSQDRLVVGEQYF.

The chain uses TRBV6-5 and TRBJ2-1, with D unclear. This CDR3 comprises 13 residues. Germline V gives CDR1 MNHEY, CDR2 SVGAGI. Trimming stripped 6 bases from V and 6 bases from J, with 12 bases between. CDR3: CASSRGWVNEQFF. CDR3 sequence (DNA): TGTGCCAGCAGCCGAGGTTGGGTCAATGAGCAGTTCTTC.

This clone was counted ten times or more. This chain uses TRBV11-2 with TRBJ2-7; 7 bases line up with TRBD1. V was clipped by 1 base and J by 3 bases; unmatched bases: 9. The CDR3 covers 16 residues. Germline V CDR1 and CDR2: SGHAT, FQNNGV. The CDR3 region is CASSLVSRGSRYEQYF. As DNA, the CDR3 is TGTGCCAGCAGCTTAGTGAGCAGGGGGTCGCGCTACGAGCAGTACTTC.